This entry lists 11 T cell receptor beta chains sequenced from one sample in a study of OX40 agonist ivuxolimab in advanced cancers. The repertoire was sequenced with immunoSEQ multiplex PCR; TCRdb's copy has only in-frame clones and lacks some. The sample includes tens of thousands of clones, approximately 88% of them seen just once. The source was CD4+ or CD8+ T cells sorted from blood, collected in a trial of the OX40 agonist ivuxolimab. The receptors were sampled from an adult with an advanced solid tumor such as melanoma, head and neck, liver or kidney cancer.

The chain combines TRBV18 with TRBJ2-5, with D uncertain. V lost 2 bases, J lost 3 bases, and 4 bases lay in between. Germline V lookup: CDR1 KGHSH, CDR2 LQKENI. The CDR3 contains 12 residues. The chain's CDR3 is CASSPMEETQYF. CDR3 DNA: TGTGCCAGCTCACCAATGGAAGAGACCCAGTACTTC.

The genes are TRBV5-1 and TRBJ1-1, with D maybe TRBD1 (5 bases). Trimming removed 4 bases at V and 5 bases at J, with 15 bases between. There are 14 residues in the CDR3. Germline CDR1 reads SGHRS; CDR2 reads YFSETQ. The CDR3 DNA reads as TGCGCCAGCAGCGAACAGGTACGGGGGACTGAAGCTTTCTTT. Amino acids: CASSEQVRGTEAFF.

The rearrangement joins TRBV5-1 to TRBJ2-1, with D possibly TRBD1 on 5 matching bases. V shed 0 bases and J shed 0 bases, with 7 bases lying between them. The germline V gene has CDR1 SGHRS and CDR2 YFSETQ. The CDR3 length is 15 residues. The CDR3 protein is CASSLDRSSYNEQFF. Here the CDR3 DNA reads TGCGCCAGCAGCTTGGACAGGAGCTCCTACAATGAGCAGTTCTTC.

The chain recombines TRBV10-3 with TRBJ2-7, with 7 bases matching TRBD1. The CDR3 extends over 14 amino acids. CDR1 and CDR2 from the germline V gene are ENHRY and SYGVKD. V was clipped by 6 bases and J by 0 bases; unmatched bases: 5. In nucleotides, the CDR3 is TGTGCCATCAGCCCCGGGGACAGCTCCTACGAGCAGTACTTC. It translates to CAISPGDSSYEQYF.

The CDR3 loop is CASSSPLTGELFF. CDR3 coding DNA: TGTGCCAGCAGTTCCCCACTCACCGGGGAGCTGTTTTTT. The J gene is TRBJ2-2, the V gene TRBV28; D is unclear. The germline CDR1 and CDR2 sequences are MDHEN and SYDVKM. Trimming left V 4 bases short and J 4 bases short, with 7 bases between. This CDR3 region has 13 residues.

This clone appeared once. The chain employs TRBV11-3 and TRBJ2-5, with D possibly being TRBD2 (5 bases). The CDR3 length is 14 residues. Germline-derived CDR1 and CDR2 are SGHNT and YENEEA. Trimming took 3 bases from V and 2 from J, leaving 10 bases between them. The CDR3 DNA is TGTGCCAGCAGCTTGAGGACGGGGCAAGAGACCCAGTACTTC. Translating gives CASSLRTGQETQYF.

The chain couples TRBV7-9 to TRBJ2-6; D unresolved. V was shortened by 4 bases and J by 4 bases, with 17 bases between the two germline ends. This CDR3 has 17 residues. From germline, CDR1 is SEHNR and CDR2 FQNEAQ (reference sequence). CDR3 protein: CASSWGFGSLGANVLTF. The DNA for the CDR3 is TGTGCCAGCAGCTGGGGTTTTGGGTCCCTCGGGGCCAACGTCCTGACTTTC.

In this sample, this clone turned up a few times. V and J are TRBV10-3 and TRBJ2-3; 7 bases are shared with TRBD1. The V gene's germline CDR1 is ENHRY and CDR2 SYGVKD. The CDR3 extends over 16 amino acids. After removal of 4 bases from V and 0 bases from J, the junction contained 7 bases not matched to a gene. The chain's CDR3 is CAISGGQDPSTDTQYF. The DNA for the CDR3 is TGTGCCATCAGTGGAGGACAGGACCCTAGCACAGATACGCAGTATTTT.

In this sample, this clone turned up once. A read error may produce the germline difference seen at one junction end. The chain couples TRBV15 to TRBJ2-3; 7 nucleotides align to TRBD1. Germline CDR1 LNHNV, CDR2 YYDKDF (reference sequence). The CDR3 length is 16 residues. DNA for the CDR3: TGTGCCACCAGCCGAGAACAGGGGTCTCTTGTAGATACGCAGTATTTT. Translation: CATSREQGSLVDTQYF.

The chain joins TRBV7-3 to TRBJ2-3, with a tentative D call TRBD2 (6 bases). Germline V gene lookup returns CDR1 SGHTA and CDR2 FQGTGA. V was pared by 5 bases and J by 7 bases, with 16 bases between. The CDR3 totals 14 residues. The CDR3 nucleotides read TGTGCCAGCAGCCCCTCTCCGGGGGACTATACGCAGTATTTT. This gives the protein CASSPSPGDYTQYF.

CDR3 bases: TGTGCCAGCAGCTTAGCGGGGACAGGGGGCGATGAGCAGTTCTTC. Its protein is CASSLAGTGGDEQFF. V usage is TRBV7-3 and J usage is TRBJ2-1; TRBD1 matches at 12 bases. This CDR3 contains 15 residues. Germline CDR1 SGHTA, CDR2 FQGTGA. V gave up 2 bases and J gave up 8 bases; unmatched junction bases: 4.